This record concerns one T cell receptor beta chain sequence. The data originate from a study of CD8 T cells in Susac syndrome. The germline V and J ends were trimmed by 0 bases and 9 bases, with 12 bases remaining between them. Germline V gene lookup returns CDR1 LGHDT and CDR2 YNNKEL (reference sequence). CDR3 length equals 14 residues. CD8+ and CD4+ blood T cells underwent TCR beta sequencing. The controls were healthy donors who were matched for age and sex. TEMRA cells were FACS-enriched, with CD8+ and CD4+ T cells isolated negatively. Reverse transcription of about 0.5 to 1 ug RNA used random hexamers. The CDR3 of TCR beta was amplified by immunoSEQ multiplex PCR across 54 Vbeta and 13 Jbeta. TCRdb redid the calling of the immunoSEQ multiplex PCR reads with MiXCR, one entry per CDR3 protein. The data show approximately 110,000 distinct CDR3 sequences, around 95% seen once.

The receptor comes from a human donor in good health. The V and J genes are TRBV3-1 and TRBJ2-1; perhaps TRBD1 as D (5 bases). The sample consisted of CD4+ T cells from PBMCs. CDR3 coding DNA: TGTGCCAGCAGCCAAGACAGGGTGTCAGGTGAGCAGTTCTTC. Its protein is CASSQDRVSGEQFF.